These 9 T cell receptor beta chains came from one sample sequenced in a study of blood T cell repertoires in COVID-19. Assay: immunoSEQ multiplex PCR; the TCRdb copy retains only in-frame clones and omits some. The sample contains 250,000 to 300,000 clones, approximately 86% of which appear only once. The sequenced material came from peripheral blood. The receptors derive from a woman in her seventies with COVID-19, enrolled during active disease.

The chain carries TRBV6-2 or TRBV6-3 and TRBJ2-5; D is unresolved. The germline V gene encodes CDR1 MNHEY and CDR2 SVGEGT. The CDR3 has 11 residues. Trimming cost V 2 bases and J 5 bases, with 3 bases left between them. The CDR3 spells CASSYAETQYF. For the CDR3, the DNA is TGTGCCAGCAGTTACGCGGAGACCCAGTACTTC.

The chain is built from TRBV7-9 and TRBJ1-2; the D gene is possibly TRBD1 (6 bases). Deletions cut 2 bases from V and 2 bases from J, with 9 bases between. Germline CDR1 and CDR2: SEHNR and FQNEAQ (reference sequence). CDR3 size: 14 residues. The CDR3 loop is CASSLQGLNYGYTF. The CDR3 bases are TGTGCCAGCAGCTTACAGGGGCTCAACTATGGCTACACCTTC.

The DNA for the CDR3 is TGTGCCACCACAGGGGGGGATTCGGCTAATGAAAAACTGTTTTTT. Translation: CATTGGDSANEKLFF. The rearrangement uses TRBV21-1 and TRBJ1-4; no DNA check was done on the table's D call, TRBD1. TRBV21-1 is designated a pseudogene. The CDR3 is 15 residues long.

The chain has TRBV19 and TRBJ2-6, with TRBD1 matching 8 bases. This CDR3 spans 17 amino acids. The ends lost 8 bases at V and 0 bases at J; junction bases unmatched: 9. The germline V gene has CDR1 LNHDA and CDR2 SQIVND (reference sequence). CDR3 DNA sequence: TGTGCCAGTTGGACAGGGAGGATTTTCTCTGGGGCCAACGTCCTGACTTTC. Amino acids: CASWTGRIFSGANVLTF.

The V call is TRBV5-6, the J call TRBJ1-3; no definite D call. Germline V gene sequence: CDR1 SGHDT, CDR2 YYEEEE. Trimming pared 2 bases from V and 0 bases from J, leaving 6 bases between. The CDR3 length is 14 residues. This CDR3 reads CASSFVVSGNTIYF. CDR3 in DNA: TGTGCCAGCAGCTTCGTAGTCTCTGGAAACACCATATATTTT.

This chain joins TRBV2 and TRBJ2-7, with TRBD2 as a possible D gene (7 bases). The germline V and J ends were trimmed by 6 bases and 0 bases, with 18 bases remaining between them. The CDR3 sequence is 16 residues long. From germline, CDR1 is SNHLY and CDR2 FYNNEI. As DNA, the CDR3 is TGTGCCAGCAGCGAGCGACTAGCAGGGGCCTCCTACGAGCAGTACTTC. Its protein is CASSERLAGASYEQYF.

The rearrangement joins TRBV3-1 (or the pseudogene TRBV3-2) to TRBJ2-7; 9 bases align to TRBD1. This CDR3 has 14 amino acids. The germline CDR1 and CDR2 sequences are LGHDT and YNNKEL (reference sequence). Unmatched junction bases numbered 4, after V lost 5 bases and J lost 2 bases. The CDR3 loop is CASSGRTGAYEQYF. As DNA, the CDR3 is TGTGCCAGCAGCGGAAGGACAGGGGCCTACGAGCAGTACTTC.

The gene calls are TRBV30 and TRBJ1-3, with 8 bases aligning to TRBD1. Germline lookup yields CDR1 GTSNPN and CDR2 SVGIG (reference sequence). The CDR3 has 15 residues. With V trimmed by 2 bases and J by 2 bases, 5 bases remained unmatched. CDR3 DNA sequence: TGTGCCTGGAGTCTGGACAGGGAACCTGGAAACACCATATATTTT. As protein: CAWSLDREPGNTIYF.

CDR3 DNA: TGTGCCAGCAGCAGGACAGGGGGCGCGAATCAGCCCCAGCATTTT. It is translated as CASSRTGGANQPQHF. The chain is built from TRBV7-2 and TRBJ1-5, with 11 bases aligning to TRBD1. This CDR3 spans 15 amino acids. J was trimmed by 4 bases and V by 5 bases; bases with no gene match: 4. Germline lookup yields CDR1 SGHTA and CDR2 FQGNSA.